This paragraph covers one TCR beta chain sequence. Antigen: not known. The data derive from a study of OX40 agonist ivuxolimab in advanced cancers. About the research overall: An agonistic human IgG2 monoclonal antibody against OX40 (CD134) was given. Ivuxolimab doses were 0.01, 0.1, 0.3, 1.5, 3 or 10 mg/kg every 2 weeks. One patient with hepatocellular carcinoma and two with cutaneous melanoma, three in all, had partial responses.

The CDR3 consists of 14 residues. Germline-derived CDR1 and CDR2 are SNHLY and FYNNEI. V was shortened by 6 bases and J by 8 bases, with 16 bases between the two germline ends. TCRdb keeps only in-frame clones here, not all; method: immunoSEQ multiplex PCR. The sample holds around 70,000 clones, 85% seen once. General study findings and limits: CD8+ T cells averaged more expanded clones than CD4+.

This chain links TRBV2 with TRBJ1-4; TRBD1 might be the D (5 bases). The sequencing used CD4+ or CD8+ T cells sorted from blood, collected in a trial of the OX40 agonist ivuxolimab. This clonotype was obtained from an adult with an advanced solid tumor such as melanoma, head and neck, liver or kidney cancer. DNA of the CDR3: TGTGCCAGCAGCCGGGACGGGGTGGTGGAAAAACTGTTTTTT. It encodes CASSRDGVVEKLFF.